A selection of T cell receptor beta chains follows, all from one sample in a study of cytomegalovirus exposure and HLA in healthy donors. The table came from immunoSEQ multiplex PCR; TCRdb's copy has only in-frame clones and leaves some out. The table records around 62,000 clones, around four fifths of them present only once. The sequencing input was PBMCs. The receptors originated from a male donor in good health and CMV-seropositive. CDR3s include the opening cysteine and the closing phenylalanine or tryptophan. A D gene is named only where the DNA matches it firmly. Some rows mark clone size as missing; the rest say once, few, many or name a class of expanded clone.

D: TRBD2
size: .
J: TRBJ2-1
V: TRBV25-1
CDR3: CASSESLTAGGDSNEQFF
DNA: TGTGCCAGCAGTGAATCCCTGACAGCGGGGGGGGATAGCAATGAGCAGTTCTTC

D: TRBD1
size: .
J: TRBJ2-1
V: TRBV7-2
CDR3: CASSPGQGNHNEQFF
DNA: TGTGCCAGCAGCCCGGGACAGGGTAACCACAATGAGCAGTTCTTC

D: TRBD1
size: .
J: TRBJ1-1
V: TRBV9
CDR3: CASSVEGADNTEAFF
DNA: TGTGCCAGCAGCGTAGAGGGGGCAGATAACACTGAAGCTTTCTTT

D: .
size: .
J: TRBJ1-4
V: TRBV28
CDR3: CASSLAGEGGEKLFF
DNA: TGTGCCAGCAGTTTAGCAGGGGAAGGAGGTGAAAAACTGTTTTTT

D: TRBD2
size: once
J: TRBJ2-3
V: TRBV5-4
CDR3: CASSPQGFTSGGWTDTQYF
DNA: TGTGCCAGCAGCCCACAGGGCTTTACTAGCGGGGGATGGACAGATACGCAGTATTTT

D: .
size: .
J: TRBJ1-3
V: TRBV6-1
CDR3: CASRPTGTSGNTIYF
DNA: TGTGCCAGCCGCCCCACGGGGACTTCTGGAAACACCATATATTTT

D: .
size: .
J: TRBJ2-2
V: TRBV19
CDR3: CASSNRQNTGELFF
DNA: TGTGCCAGTAGTAACCGACAGAACACCGGGGAGCTGTTTTTT

D: TRBD2
size: .
J: TRBJ2-5
V: TRBV10-2
CDR3: CASMGTSGGEETQYF
DNA: TGCGCCAGCATGGGGACTAGCGGGGGAGAAGAGACCCAGTACTTC

D: .
size: .
J: TRBJ1-1
V: TRBV9
CDR3: CASKRLNGEFTEAFF
DNA: TGTGCCAGCAAGAGGCTGAATGGAGAGTTCACTGAAGCTTTCTTT

D: .
size: .
J: TRBJ2-2
V: TRBV11-2
CDR3: CASSQGSGELFF
DNA: TGTGCCAGCAGCCAGGGGTCCGGGGAGCTGTTTTTT

D: TRBD1
size: .
J: TRBJ2-7
V: TRBV7-2
CDR3: CASSLEGTATWSSYEQYF
DNA: TGTGCCAGCAGCTTAGAGGGGACAGCTACTTGGTCCTCCTACGAGCAGTACTTC

D: .
size: .
J: TRBJ1-2
V: TRBV11-2
CDR3: CASSGLGGINYGYTF
DNA: TGTGCCAGCAGCGGACTAGGGGGGATTAACTATGGCTACACCTTC

D: .
size: .
J: TRBJ1-1
V: TRBV30
CDR3: CAWSAKPRLNTEAFF
DNA: TGTGCCTGGAGCGCAAAACCGAGATTAAACACTGAAGCTTTCTTT

D: TRBD1
size: .
J: TRBJ1-3
V: TRBV27
CDR3: CASSPGQGRGNTIYF
DNA: TGTGCCAGCAGTCCCGGACAGGGTCGTGGAAACACCATATATTTT

D: TRBD2
size: .
J: TRBJ2-1
V: TRBV27
CDR3: CASSPIGTTSSYNEQFF
DNA: TGTGCCAGCAGTCCGATCGGGACTACGAGCTCCTACAATGAGCAGTTCTTC

D: TRBD1
size: few
J: TRBJ1-3
V: TRBV29-1
CDR3: CSVEDRSRNTIYF
DNA: TGCAGCGTTGAGGACAGGAGCAGAAACACCATATATTTT

D: .
size: few
J: TRBJ1-1
V: TRBV4-3
CDR3: CASSPKAANTEAFF
DNA: TGCGCCAGCAGCCCGAAGGCGGCGAACACTGAAGCTTTCTTT

D: .
size: few
J: TRBJ2-7
V: TRBV6-5
CDR3: CASSSRSGTGSHEQYF
DNA: TGTGCCAGCAGTTCCCGTAGCGGGACAGGGTCCCACGAGCAGTACTTC

D: .
size: .
J: TRBJ2-3
V: TRBV19
CDR3: CASSIWGRGADTQYF
DNA: TGTGCCAGTAGTATCTGGGGCAGGGGCGCAGATACGCAGTATTTT

D: .
size: .
J: TRBJ2-7
V: TRBV5-1
CDR3: CASGRRGAHYEQYF
DNA: TGCGCCAGCGGGCGCCGGGGGGCTCACTACGAGCAGTACTTC

D: .
size: .
J: TRBJ1-5
V: TRBV6-6
CDR3: CASGRSEQPQHF
DNA: TGTGCATCAGGCCGTTCTGAGCAGCCCCAGCATTTT

D: .
size: .
J: TRBJ1-2
V: TRBV13
CDR3: CASSLRGGGNYGYTF
DNA: TGTGCCAGCAGCCTACGTGGGGGGGGGAACTATGGCTACACCTTC

D: .
size: .
J: TRBJ1-1
V: TRBV7-2
CDR3: CASSDQGGATEAFF
DNA: TGTGCCAGCAGCGACCAAGGTGGGGCCACTGAAGCTTTCTTT

D: .
size: once
J: TRBJ1-6
V: TRBV7-9
CDR3: CASSSVPGVHNSPLHF
DNA: TGTGCCAGCAGCTCAGTCCCCGGGGTCCATAATTCACCCCTCCACTTT

D: TRBD2
size: .
J: TRBJ2-1
V: TRBV4-1
CDR3: CASSRQAVRLAGSSSYNEQFF
DNA: TGCGCCAGCAGTCGACAAGCGGTAAGGCTAGCGGGTTCGAGCTCCTACAATGAGCAGTTCTTC

D: .
size: .
J: TRBJ2-7
V: TRBV13
CDR3: CASSLYRDGGDEQYF
DNA: TGTGCCAGCAGCCTATACAGGGACGGTGGGGACGAGCAGTACTTC

D: TRBD2
size: .
J: TRBJ2-5
V: TRBV25-1
CDR3: CASSAKTPGLAGRETQYF
DNA: TGTGCCAGCAGTGCCAAGACCCCGGGACTAGCGGGGCGAGAGACCCAGTACTTC

D: TRBD1
size: few
J: TRBJ1-3
V: TRBV13
CDR3: CASSLSGTGGPGTAGNTIYF
DNA: TGTGCCAGCAGCTTATCCGGGACAGGGGGCCCCGGAACCGCTGGAAACACCATATATTTT

D: TRBD1
size: .
J: TRBJ2-7
V: TRBV27
CDR3: CASGWGQGAHEQYF
DNA: TGTGCCAGCGGGTGGGGACAGGGGGCGCACGAGCAGTACTTC

D: TRBD1
size: .
J: TRBJ2-2
V: TRBV4-2
CDR3: CASSPQGAGELFF
DNA: TGTGCCAGCAGCCCCCAGGGGGCCGGGGAGCTGTTTTTT